Shown below are 2 T cell receptor beta chains from a single sample sequenced in a study of blood T cell repertoires in COVID-19. Sequencing was performed with immunoSEQ multiplex PCR; in TCRdb, only in-frame clones are kept and a portion is missing. The sample has approximately 250,000 clones; approximately 85% are singletons. The specimen sequenced was peripheral blood. The source is a woman older than 75 with COVID-19, enrolled during active disease.

The chain is built from TRBV7-2 and TRBJ2-1; 9 bases match TRBD2. The CDR3 extends over 15 amino acids. The V gene's germline CDR1 is SGHTA and CDR2 FQGNSA. Trimming at V came to 5 bases and at J to 2 bases, leaving 4 bases not matched to a gene. The CDR3 nucleotides are TGTGCCAGCAGCGGGGGACTAGCCCCCTACAATGAGCAGTTCTTC. Protein product: CASSGGLAPYNEQFF. The complete variable domain, with remaining parts taken from reference TRBV7-2 and TRBJ2-1, reads GAGVSQSPSNKVTEKGKDVELRCDPISGHTALYWYRQSLGQGLEFLIYFQGNSAPDKSGLPSDRFSAERTGGSVSTLTIQRTQQEDSAVYLCASSGGLAPYNEQFFGPGTRLTVL.

The J gene is TRBJ1-1, the V gene TRBV10-3; D perhaps matches TRBD1 (6 bases). The germline V gene has CDR1 ENHRY and CDR2 SYGVKD. V dropped 7 bases and J dropped 4 bases, with 10 bases sitting between them. CDR3 length: 12 residues. The CDR3 region has the DNA TGTGCCATCAAGGGGGAAGGCACTGAAGCTTTCTTT. Its translation is CAIKGEGTEAFF.